What follows is one TCR beta chain and its context. Its antigen remains unidentified. The data were obtained in a study of T-cell memory formation after mild COVID-19. The CDR3 consists of 18 residues. Trimming took 5 bases from V and 0 from J, leaving 18 bases between them. In germline, CDR1 is KGHDR, CDR2 SFDVKD. Study findings and constraints: Prior to infection, memory already included some responding clones, suggesting cross-reactive memory joined.

A single record per CDR3 protein comes from TCRdb applying MiXCR to the 5' RACE reads. This sample has roughly 560,000 distinct CDR3 sequences, with about a fifth found just once. Sequenced: PBMCs or a T cell subset sorted from them (not recorded which). The chain is built from TRBV24-1 and TRBJ2-2; tentatively, D is TRBD1 (5 bases). The receptor was isolated from an adult woman who had mild COVID-19 (a few samples of this study predate the infection). Cell type and time point are not known. CDR3 nucleotides: TGTGCCACCAGTGGGGGCAGTAATAGGGGTTCGAACACCGGGGAGCTGTTTTTT. As protein: CATSGGSNRGSNTGELFF.